These 9 T cell receptor beta chains share one sample of origin, sequenced in a study of beta chain features in type 1 diabetes. The whole isolated RNA underwent reverse transcription, so sequencing captured expressed TCRB transcripts. The repertoire was sequenced with immunoSEQ multiplex PCR; TCRdb's copy has only in-frame clones and lacks some. This table has 850,000 to 900,000 clones, 15% to 20% appearing once. The sample comprised naive CD4+ T cells from blood. Source of these receptors: a woman aged 18 to 35 in good health.

As to this clone: The same CDR3 is also encoded by other DNA sequences in this sample. This chain connects TRBV18 to TRBJ1-5; D is possibly TRBD1 (5 bases). The CDR3 runs 15 residues. Per the germline V gene, CDR1 is KGHSH and CDR2 is LQKENI. Deletions cut 3 bases from V and 2 bases from J, with 11 bases between. The CDR3 nucleotides read TGTGCCAGCTCACCGGGTCAGGGAGGCAATCAGCCCCAGCATTTT. Protein product: CASSPGQGGNQPQHF.

This chain uses TRBV19 with TRBJ2-1, with unresolved D. Germline CDR1 is LNHDA and CDR2 is SQIVND (reference sequence). There are 18 residues in the CDR3. Trimming cost V 7 bases and J 0 bases, with 22 bases left between them. The CDR3 DNA reads as TGTGCCAGTAAACCCCACCAGACTCTGCGGTACTCCTACAATGAGCAGTTCTTC. This codes for CASKPHQTLRYSYNEQFF.

V usage is TRBV2 and J usage is TRBJ2-3, with TRBD1 as a possible D gene (5 bases). CDR1 is SNHLY and CDR2 is FYNNEI in the germline V gene. V dropped 2 bases and J dropped 3 bases, with 9 bases sitting between them. This CDR3 region has 14 residues. As DNA, the CDR3 is TGTGCCAGCAGTGAATCTGCAGGGACAGATACGCAGTATTTT. This encodes CASSESAGTDTQYF.

Regarding this clone: At one end the junction does not follow the germline gene, possibly because of a read error. The chain joins TRBV7-2 to TRBJ2-2; 7 nucleotides line up with TRBD2. CDR1 and CDR2 from the germline V gene are SGHTA and FQGNSA. This CDR3 is built from 13 residues. CDR3 sequence (DNA): TGTGTCAGCAGCTTAGAGCGGGATAGGGAGCTGTTTTTT. This codes for CVSSLERDRELFF.

This clone was counted between two and nine times. The genes are TRBV19 and TRBJ2-4; a weak D match, TRBD2 (6 bases). CDR1 LNHDA and CDR2 SQIVND come from the germline V gene (reference sequence). CDR3 length equals 18 residues. Trimming took off 4 bases at V and 9 bases at J, with 28 bases between the two ends. CDR3 sequence: CASSTPGRHSWDSSIQYF. CDR3 sequence (DNA): TGTGCCAGTAGTACCCCGGGACGGCACTCTTGGGACTCCTCCATTCAGTACTTC.

The CDR3, as DNA: TGCAGCGTTATTTACGTGGTAGATACGCAGTATTTT. This encodes CSVIYVVDTQYF. The chain links TRBV29-1 to TRBJ2-3; the D is unclear. V dropped 5 bases and J dropped 5 bases, with 11 bases sitting between them. Germline CDR1 and CDR2: SQVTM and ANQGSEA. The CDR3 runs 12 residues.

This clone was recorded a few times. The chain links TRBV11-2 to TRBJ2-7; TRBD2 matches at 7 bases. After removal of 3 bases from V and 0 bases from J, the junction contained 2 bases not matched to a gene. The CDR3 runs 14 residues. From germline, CDR1 is SGHAT and CDR2 FQNNGV. DNA of the CDR3: TGTGCCAGCAGCTTCCGGACTAGCTCCTACGAGCAGTACTTC. Amino acid sequence: CASSFRTSSYEQYF.

This clone has only a few counts. The chain recombines TRBV5-6 with TRBJ2-5; 11 bases agree with TRBD1. Trimming took 2 bases from V and 2 from J; bases not matched to a gene: 5. CDR1 and CDR2 (germline): SGHDT, YYEEEE. The CDR3 extends over 16 amino acids. The CDR3 protein is CASSLPGQGVQETQYF. The CDR3 nucleotides read TGTGCCAGCAGCTTACCGGGACAGGGGGTGCAAGAGACCCAGTACTTC.

This chain links TRBV6-6 with TRBJ2-3; D is perhaps TRBD1 or TRBD2 (5 bases each). This CDR3 comprises 15 residues. Germline values: CDR1 MNHNY, CDR2 SVGAGI (reference sequence). The V and J ends lost 6 bases and 4 bases respectively, with 17 bases between them. The CDR3 reads CASSSGLLGPDTQYF. In DNA form, the CDR3 reads TGTGCCAGCAGCTCCGGACTCTTGGGGCCAGATACGCAGTATTTT.